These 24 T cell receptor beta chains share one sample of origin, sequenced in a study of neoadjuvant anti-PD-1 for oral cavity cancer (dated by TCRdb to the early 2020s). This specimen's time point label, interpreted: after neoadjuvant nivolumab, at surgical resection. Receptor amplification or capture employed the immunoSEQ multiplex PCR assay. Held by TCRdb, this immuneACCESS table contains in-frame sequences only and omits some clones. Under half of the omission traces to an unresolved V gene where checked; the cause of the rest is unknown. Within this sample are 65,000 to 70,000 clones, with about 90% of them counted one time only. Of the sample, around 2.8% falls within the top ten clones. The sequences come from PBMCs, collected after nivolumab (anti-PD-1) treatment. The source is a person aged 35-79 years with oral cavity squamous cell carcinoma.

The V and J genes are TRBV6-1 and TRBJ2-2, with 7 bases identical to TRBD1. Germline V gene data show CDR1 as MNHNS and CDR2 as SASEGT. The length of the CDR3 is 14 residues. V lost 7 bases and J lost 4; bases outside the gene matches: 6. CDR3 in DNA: TGTGCCAGCATTCTGACAGGGATCACCGGGGAGCTGTTTTTT. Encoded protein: CASILTGITGELFF.

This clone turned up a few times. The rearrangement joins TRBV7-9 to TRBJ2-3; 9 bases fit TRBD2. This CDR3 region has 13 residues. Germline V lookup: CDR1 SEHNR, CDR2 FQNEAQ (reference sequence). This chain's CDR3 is CGVAGGITDTQYF. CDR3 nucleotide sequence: TGTGGCGTGGCGGGAGGGATCACAGATACGCAGTATTTT.

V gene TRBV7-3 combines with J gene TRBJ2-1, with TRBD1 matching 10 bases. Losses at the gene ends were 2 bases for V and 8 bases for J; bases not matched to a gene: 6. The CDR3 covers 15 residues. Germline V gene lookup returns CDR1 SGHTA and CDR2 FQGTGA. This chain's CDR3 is CASSLGTGDIYEQFF. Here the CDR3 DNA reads TGTGCCAGCAGCTTAGGGACAGGGGATATCTATGAGCAGTTCTTC.

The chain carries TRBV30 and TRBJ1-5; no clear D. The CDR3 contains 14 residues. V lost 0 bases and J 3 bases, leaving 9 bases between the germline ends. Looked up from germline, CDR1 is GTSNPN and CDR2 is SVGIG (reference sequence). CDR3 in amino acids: CAWSVNVNNQPQHF. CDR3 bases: TGTGCCTGGAGTGTAAACGTCAACAATCAGCCCCAGCATTTT.

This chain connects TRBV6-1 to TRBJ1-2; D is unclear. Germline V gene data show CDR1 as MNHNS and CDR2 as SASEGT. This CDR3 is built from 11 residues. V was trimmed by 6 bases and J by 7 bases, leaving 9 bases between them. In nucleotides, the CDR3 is TGTGCCAGCAGGATTAGGGCTGGCTACACCTTC. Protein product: CASRIRAGYTF.

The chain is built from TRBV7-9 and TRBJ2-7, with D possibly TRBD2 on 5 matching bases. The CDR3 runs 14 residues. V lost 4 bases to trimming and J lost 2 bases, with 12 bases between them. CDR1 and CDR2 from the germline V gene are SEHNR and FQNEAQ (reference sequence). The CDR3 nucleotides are TGTGCCAGCAGCTGGGTAGCGAAACCCTACGAGCAGTACTTC. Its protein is CASSWVAKPYEQYF.

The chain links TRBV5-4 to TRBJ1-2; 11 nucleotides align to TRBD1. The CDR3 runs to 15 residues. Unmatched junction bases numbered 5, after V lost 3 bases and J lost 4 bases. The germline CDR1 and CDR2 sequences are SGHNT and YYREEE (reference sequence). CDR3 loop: CASSSGTGGTYGYTF. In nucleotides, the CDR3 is TGTGCCAGCAGCTCGGGGACAGGGGGAACCTATGGCTACACCTTC. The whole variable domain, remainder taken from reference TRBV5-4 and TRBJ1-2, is ETGVTQSPTHLIKTRGQQVTLRCSSQSGHNTVSWYQQALGQGPQFIFQYYREEENGRGNFPPRFSGLQFPNYSSELNVNALELDDSALYLCASSSGTGGTYGYTFGSGTRLTVV.

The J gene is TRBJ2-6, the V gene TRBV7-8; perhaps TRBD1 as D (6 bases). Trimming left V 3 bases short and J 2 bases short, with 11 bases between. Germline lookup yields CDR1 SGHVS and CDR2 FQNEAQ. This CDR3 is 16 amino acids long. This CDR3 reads CASSFYRAPGANVLTF. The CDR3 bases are TGTGCCAGCAGCTTTTACAGGGCCCCTGGGGCCAACGTCCTGACTTTC.

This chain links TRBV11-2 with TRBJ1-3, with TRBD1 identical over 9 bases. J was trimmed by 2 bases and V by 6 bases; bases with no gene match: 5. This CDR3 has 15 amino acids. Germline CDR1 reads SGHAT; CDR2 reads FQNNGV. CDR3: CASSSGTGPGNTIYF. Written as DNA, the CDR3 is TGTGCCAGCAGTTCCGGGACAGGGCCTGGAAACACCATATATTTT.

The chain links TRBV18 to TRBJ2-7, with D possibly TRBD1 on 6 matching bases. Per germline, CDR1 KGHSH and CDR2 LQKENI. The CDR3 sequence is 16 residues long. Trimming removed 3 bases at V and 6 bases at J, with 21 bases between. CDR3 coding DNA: TGTGCCAGCTCACCCCAGTACAGGGAACAGAGAGGCGAGCAGTACTTC. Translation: CASSPQYREQRGEQYF.

In DNA form, the CDR3 reads TGTGCCAGCAGCGGGACCACTGCGAACACCGGGGAGCTGTTTTTT. This sequence encodes CASSGTTANTGELFF. This chain uses TRBV9 with TRBJ2-2; D unresolved. This CDR3 is 15 amino acids long. Between the trimmed V and J ends, which lost 3 bases and 0 bases, there was a span of 9 bases. Germline-derived CDR1 and CDR2 are SGDLS and YYNGEE. Variable domain in full (rest from reference TRBV9 and TRBJ2-2): DSGVTQTPKHLITATGQRVTLRCSPRSGDLSVYWYQQSLDQGLQFLIQYYNGEERAKGNILERFSAQQFPDLHSELNLSSLELGDSALYFCASSGTTANTGELFFGEGSRLTVL.

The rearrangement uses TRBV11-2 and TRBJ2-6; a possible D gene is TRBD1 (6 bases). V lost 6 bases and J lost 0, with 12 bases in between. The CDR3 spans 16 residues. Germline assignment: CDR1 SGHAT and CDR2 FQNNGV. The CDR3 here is CASRKLGGSGANVLTF. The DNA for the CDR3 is TGTGCCAGCAGAAAACTAGGGGGCTCTGGGGCCAACGTCCTGACTTTC.

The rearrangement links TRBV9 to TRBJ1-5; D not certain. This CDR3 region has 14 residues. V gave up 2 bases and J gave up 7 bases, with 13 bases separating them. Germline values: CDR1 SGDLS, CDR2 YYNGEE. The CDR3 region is CASSVGVQTQPQHF. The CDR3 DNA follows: TGTGCCAGCAGCGTCGGTGTCCAAACGCAGCCCCAGCATTTT.

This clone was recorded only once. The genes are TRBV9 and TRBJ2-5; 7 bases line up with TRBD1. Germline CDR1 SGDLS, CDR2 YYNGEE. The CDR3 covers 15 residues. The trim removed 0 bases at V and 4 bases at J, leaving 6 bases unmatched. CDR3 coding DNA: TGTGCCAGCAGCGTAGTACAGGGGAGAGGAGAGACCCAGTACTTC. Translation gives CASSVVQGRGETQYF.

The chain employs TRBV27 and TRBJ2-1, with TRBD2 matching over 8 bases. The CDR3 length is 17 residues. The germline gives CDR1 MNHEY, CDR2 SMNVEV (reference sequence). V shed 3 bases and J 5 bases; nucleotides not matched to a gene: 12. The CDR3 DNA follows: TGTGCCAGCAGTTTGCGACCGGGACTAGGATCCCACAATGAGCAGTTCTTC. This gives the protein CASSLRPGLGSHNEQFF.

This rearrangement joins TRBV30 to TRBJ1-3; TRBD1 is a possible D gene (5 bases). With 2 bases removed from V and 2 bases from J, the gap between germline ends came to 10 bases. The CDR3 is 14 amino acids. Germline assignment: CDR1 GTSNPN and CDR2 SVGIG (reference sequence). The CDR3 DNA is TGTGCCTGGAGTAGGTGGGGCACTGGAAACACCATATATTTT. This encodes CAWSRWGTGNTIYF.

This CDR3 is CASSHPMLQETQYF. CDR3 coding DNA: TGCGCCAGCAGCCACCCCATGCTACAAGAGACCCAGTACTTC. J is TRBJ2-5 and V is TRBV4-1; no reliable D call. The CDR3 covers 14 residues. Trimming removed 3 bases from V and 2 bases from J, with 10 bases in between. Germline-derived CDR1 and CDR2 are MGHRA and YSYEKL.

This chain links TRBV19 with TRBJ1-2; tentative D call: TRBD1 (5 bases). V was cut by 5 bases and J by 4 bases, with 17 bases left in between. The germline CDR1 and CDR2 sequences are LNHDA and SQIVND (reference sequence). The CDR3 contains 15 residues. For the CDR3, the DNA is TGTGCCAGTAGTGCTTTACAGCAGGGCCCCTATGGCTACACCTTC. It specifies CASSALQQGPYGYTF.

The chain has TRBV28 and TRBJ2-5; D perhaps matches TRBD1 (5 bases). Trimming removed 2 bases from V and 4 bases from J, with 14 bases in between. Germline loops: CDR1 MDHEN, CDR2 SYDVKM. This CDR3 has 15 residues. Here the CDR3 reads CASSLNWGKVETQYF. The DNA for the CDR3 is TGTGCCAGCAGTTTAAATTGGGGCAAGGTAGAGACCCAGTACTTC.

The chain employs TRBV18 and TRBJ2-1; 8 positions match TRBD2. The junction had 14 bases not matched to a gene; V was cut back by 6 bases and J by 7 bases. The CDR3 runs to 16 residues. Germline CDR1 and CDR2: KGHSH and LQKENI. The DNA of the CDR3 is TGTGCCAGCTCCCCGGCTTATAAGTTAGCGGGGAATGAGCAGTTCTTC. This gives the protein CASSPAYKLAGNEQFF.

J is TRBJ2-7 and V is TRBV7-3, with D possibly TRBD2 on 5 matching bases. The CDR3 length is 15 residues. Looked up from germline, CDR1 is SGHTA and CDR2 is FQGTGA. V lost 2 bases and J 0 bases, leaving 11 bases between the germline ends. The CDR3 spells CASSLYGVGSYEQYF. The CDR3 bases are TGTGCCAGCAGCTTATACGGGGTCGGCTCCTACGAGCAGTACTTC.

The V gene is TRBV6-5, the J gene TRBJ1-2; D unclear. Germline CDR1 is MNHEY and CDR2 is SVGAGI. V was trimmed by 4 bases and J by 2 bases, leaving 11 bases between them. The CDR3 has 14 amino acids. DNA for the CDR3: TGTGCCAGCAGTTCCTCTCGGGAGAACTATGGCTACACCTTC. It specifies CASSSSRENYGYTF.

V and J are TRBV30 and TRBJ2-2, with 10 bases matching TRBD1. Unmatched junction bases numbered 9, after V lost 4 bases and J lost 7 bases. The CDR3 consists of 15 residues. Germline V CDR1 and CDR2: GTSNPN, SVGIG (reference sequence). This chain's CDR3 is CAWIRQGAKFGELFF. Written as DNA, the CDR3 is TGTGCCTGGATTAGACAGGGGGCTAAGTTCGGGGAGCTGTTTTTT.

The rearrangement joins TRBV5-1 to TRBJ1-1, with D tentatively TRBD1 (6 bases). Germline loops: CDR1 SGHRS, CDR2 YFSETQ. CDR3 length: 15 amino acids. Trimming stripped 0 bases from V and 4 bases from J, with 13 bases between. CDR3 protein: CASSLVAGEGTEAFF. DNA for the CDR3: TGCGCCAGCAGCTTGGTTGCAGGGGAGGGCACTGAAGCTTTCTTT. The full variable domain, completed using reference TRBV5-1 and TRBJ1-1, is KAGVTQTPRYLIKTRGQQVTLSCSPISGHRSVSWYQQTPGQGLQFLFEYFSETQRNKGNFPGRFSGRQFSNSRSEMNVSTLELGDSALYLCASSLVAGEGTEAFFGQGTRLTVV.